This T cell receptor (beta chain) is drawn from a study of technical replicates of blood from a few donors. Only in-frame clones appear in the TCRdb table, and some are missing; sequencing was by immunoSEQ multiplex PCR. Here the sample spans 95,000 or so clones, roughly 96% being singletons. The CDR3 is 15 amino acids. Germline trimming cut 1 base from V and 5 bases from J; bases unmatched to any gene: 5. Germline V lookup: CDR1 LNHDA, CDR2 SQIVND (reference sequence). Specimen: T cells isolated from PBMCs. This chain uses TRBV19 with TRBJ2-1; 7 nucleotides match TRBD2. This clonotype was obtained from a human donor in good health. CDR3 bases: TGTGCCAGTAGTATAGTCGTGAGCGGGGACAATGAGCAGTTCTTC. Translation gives CASSIVVSGDNEQFF.